The 28 T cell receptor beta chains listed next were all sequenced from one sample in a study of blood T cells in healthy people across ages (dated by TCRdb to the mid-2010s). The library was obtained by 5' RACE. The run used an Illumina HiSeq 2500. A second PCR of roughly 7 to 11 cycles was run with a J-beta primer mix and a sample-barcoded 5' primer. In TCRdb, the public reads were trimmed at Q25 with fastp and aligned with MiXCR, with productive beta chains retained. Rows with a matching CDR3 protein are joined into one entry that keeps the most common DNA and genes. The sample table records more than 700,000 distinct CDR3 sequences; less than 60% of these occur just once. The ten most abundant clones make up roughly 20% of the sample. What was sequenced was blood. These receptor sequences come from a man aged 80 or over in good health.

This rearrangement joins TRBV20-1 to TRBJ2-7; 13 bases fit TRBD2. J was trimmed by 1 base and V by 3 bases; bases with no gene match: 6. The length of the CDR3 is 16 residues. Germline CDR1 DFQATT, CDR2 SNEGSKA (reference sequence). The CDR3 reads CSARKGLAGSSYEQYF. DNA of the CDR3: TGCAGTGCTAGGAAGGGACTAGCGGGATCGTCCTACGAGCAGTACTTC.

This rearrangement joins TRBV5-4 to TRBJ2-1; D call uncertain. V lost 1 base and J 9 bases, leaving 8 bases between the germline ends. CDR1 and CDR2 from the germline V gene are SGHNT and YYREEE (reference sequence). This CDR3 is 12 amino acids long. For the CDR3, the DNA is TGTGCCAGCAGCTTGCTAGATGGTGAGCAGTTCTTC. It yields the protein CASSLLDGEQFF.

The table lists this clonotype with a few counts. The J gene is TRBJ2-3, the V gene TRBV5-1, with 8 bases matching TRBD2. Trimming cost V 1 base and J 4 bases; bases outside gene matches: 8. Germline V lookup: CDR1 SGHRS, CDR2 YFSETQ. There are 16 residues in the CDR3. CDR3 nucleotides: TGCGCCAGCAGCTTGCACCCATCTAGCGGGTCAGATACGCAGTATTTT. This encodes CASSLHPSSGSDTQYF.

This clonotype was detected ten times or more. V usage is TRBV7-2 and J usage is TRBJ2-7, with 8 bases that match TRBD2. V shed 5 bases and J 7 bases; nucleotides not matched to a gene: 13. The germline V gene encodes CDR1 SGHTA and CDR2 FQGNSA. This CDR3 comprises 15 residues. CDR3 bases: TGTGCCAGCAGCCAATCCTATTCGGGAGGGTTGGAGCAGTACTTC. Translation gives CASSQSYSGGLEQYF.

For this clonotype: A much larger clone lies a single base off, so this may be a read error. The chain combines TRBV29-1 with TRBJ2-6; possibly TRBD1 for D (5 bases). Looked up from germline, CDR1 is SQVTM and CDR2 is ANQGSEA. The CDR3 is 12 residues long. DNA for the CDR3: TGCAGCGTTCAATCTGGGGCCAGCGTCCTGACTTTC. Its translation: CSVQSGASVLTF.

J is TRBJ2-1 and V is TRBV21-1; the table's D call TRBD2 went unverified against the DNA. TRBV21-1 is assigned pseudogene status. The CDR3 sequence is 14 residues long. CDR3 loop: CASIRRVNYNEQFF. CDR3 bases: TGTGCCAGCATTCGGCGGGTAAACTACAATGAGCAGTTCTTC.

The chain joins TRBV6-2 or TRBV6-3 to TRBJ2-2; the D gene is possibly TRBD1 (5 bases). The CDR3 is 16 amino acids. Germline CDR1 MNHEY, CDR2 SVGEGT. The V gene lost 2 bases and the J gene lost 3 bases, with 13 bases spanning the gap. The CDR3 reads CASSYNFQGDTGELFF. The CDR3 nucleotides read TGTGCCAGCAGTTACAATTTCCAGGGTGACACCGGGGAGCTGTTTTTT.

A word on this clonotype: A clone one base away is much larger, so this may be a read error. V usage is TRBV28 and J usage is TRBJ1-2, with D possibly matching TRBD1 (6 bases). The length of the CDR3 is 16 residues. The germline V gene has CDR1 MDHEN and CDR2 SYDVKM. Trimming shortened V by 6 bases and J by 9 bases, and 26 bases separated the two germline ends. The CDR3 nucleotides are TGTGCCAGCAGGGAGGGGGTCGGGTCAGGAGGTGATAGCTACACCTTC. This codes for CASREGVGSGGDSYTF.

CDR3 nucleotides: TGTGCCAGCAGCCAGATAGACAGGAACACTGAAGCTTTCTTT. Its translation is CASSQIDRNTEAFF. This chain joins TRBV3-1 and TRBJ1-1, with D possibly TRBD1 on 5 matching bases. Per germline, CDR1 LGHDT and CDR2 YNNKEL (reference sequence). This CDR3 spans 14 amino acids. Between the trimmed V and J ends, which lost 3 bases and 1 base, there was a span of 9 bases.

This chain connects TRBV3-1 to TRBJ2-7; D may be TRBD2 (5 bases). CDR3 length equals 14 residues. V dropped 4 bases and J dropped 5 bases, with 15 bases sitting between them. The germline gives CDR1 LGHDT, CDR2 YNNKEL (reference sequence). Here the CDR3 DNA reads TGTGCCAGCAGCCTCTCAGGTGGAGGAAACGAGCAGTACTTC. It specifies CASSLSGGGNEQYF.

The chain couples TRBV11-3 to TRBJ2-4; 7 nucleotides agree with TRBD1. TRBJ2-7 matches the DNA end more closely, so the J call is doubtful. This CDR3 is 14 amino acids long. In germline, CDR1 is SGHNT, CDR2 YENEEA. CDR3 bases: TGTGCCAGCAGCCCTAATCAGGGGGTGTTCGAGCAGTACTTC. This sequence encodes CASSPNQGVFEQYF.

The sample holds a few counts of this clonotype. The genes are TRBV28 and TRBJ2-7; D unresolved. The V gene lost 6 bases and the J gene lost 0 bases, with 9 bases spanning the gap. Germline V lookup: CDR1 MDHEN, CDR2 SYDVKM. The CDR3 totals 13 residues. This CDR3 reads CASRAVSSYEQYF. The CDR3 DNA sequence: TGTGCCAGCAGGGCAGTGAGCTCCTACGAGCAGTACTTC.

The V gene is TRBV11-2, the J gene TRBJ2-6; a possible D gene is TRBD2 (6 bases). The V gene's germline CDR1 is SGHAT and CDR2 FQNNGV. The CDR3 covers 16 residues. V was clipped by 5 bases and J by 0 bases, with 11 bases between them. CDR3 DNA: TGTGCCAGCAGCCCGGGACTGTTCTCTGGGGCCAACGTCCTGACTTTC. Protein: CASSPGLFSGANVLTF.

V is TRBV7-6 and J is TRBJ2-1; TRBD2 is a possible D gene (7 bases). The CDR3 has 15 residues. V was trimmed by 5 bases and J by 4 bases, leaving 15 bases between them. Germline V gene sequence: CDR1 SGHVS, CDR2 FNYEAQ. The CDR3 reads CASSPGEGTYNEQFF. The CDR3 bases are TGTGCCAGCAGCCCAGGGGAGGGGACATACAATGAGCAGTTCTTC.

In its sample, this clonotype was seen a few times. This sequence joins TRBV20-1 and TRBJ2-7; 11 positions match TRBD2. CDR1 is DFQATT and CDR2 is SNEGSKA in the germline V gene (reference sequence). V dropped 7 bases and J dropped 1; count of bases not matched to a gene: 12. This CDR3 is 16 amino acids long. CDR3 sequence reads: CSGELTSGRGSYEQYF. The CDR3 DNA reads as TGCAGTGGAGAGTTAACTAGCGGGAGAGGGTCCTACGAGCAGTACTTC.

The chain employs TRBV12-3 or TRBV12-4 and TRBJ1-2; 9 positions match TRBD1. With V trimmed by 6 bases and J by 6 bases, 8 bases remained unmatched. The CDR3 totals 14 residues. DNA of the CDR3: TGTGCCAGCAGCTATAGAGGGACAGGGAATGGCTACACCTTC. The encoded protein is CASSYRGTGNGYTF.

The rearrangement uses TRBV3-1 and TRBJ1-1; D uncertain. Germline lookup yields CDR1 LGHDT and CDR2 YNNKEL (reference sequence). The CDR3 totals 14 residues. V lost 0 bases and J lost 1, with 6 bases in between. The CDR3 region is CASSQEPRNTEAFF. The CDR3 nucleotides are TGTGCCAGCAGCCAAGAACCAAGGAACACTGAAGCTTTCTTT.

The chain employs TRBV7-9 and TRBJ2-7; TRBD2 matches 10 bases. Losses at the gene ends were 4 bases for V and 6 bases for J; bases not matched to a gene: 6. Germline V gene sequence: CDR1 SEHNR, CDR2 FQNEAQ (reference sequence). CDR3 length equals 14 residues. CDR3 region: CASSSLAGVPEQYF. DNA of the CDR3: TGTGCCAGCAGCTCGCTAGCGGGAGTTCCCGAGCAGTACTTC.

This clonotype was counted a single time. A read error may be the cause here, since a much bigger clone is one base away. The V gene is TRBV29-1, the J gene TRBJ2-1; D could derive from TRBD1 or TRBD2 (6 bases each). The germline V gene has CDR1 SQVTM and CDR2 ANQGSEA. The V and J ends lost 7 bases and 9 bases respectively, with 16 bases between them. The CDR3 totals 12 residues. The CDR3 DNA sequence: TGCAGCGGCGGACAGCGGGCAGGTGAGCAGTTCTTC. Translation gives CSGGQRAGEQFF.

The genes are TRBV12-3 or TRBV12-4 and TRBJ1-2; D gene ambiguous. V shed 5 bases and J shed 4 bases, with 14 bases lying between them. This CDR3 region has 14 residues. The CDR3 nucleotides are TGTGCCAGCAGTCCGGAGTTAGAAGTCTATGGCTACACCTTC. Amino acid sequence: CASSPELEVYGYTF.

This clonotype was detected only a few times. The CDR3 coding sequence is TGCAGTGCTAGAGATGGGGGGAGGGCTAGCACAGATACGCAGTATTTT. Protein product: CSARDGGRASTDTQYF. V and J are TRBV20-1 and TRBJ2-3; 7 nucleotides match TRBD2. Germline CDR1 DFQATT, CDR2 SNEGSKA (reference sequence). There are 16 residues in the CDR3. V lost 0 bases to trimming and J lost 0 bases; unmatched junction nucleotides: 6.

The rearrangement links TRBV7-9 to TRBJ2-3; D possibly uses TRBD1 or TRBD2 (5 bases each). The CDR3 is 16 amino acids. The V end lost 4 bases, the J end lost 14 bases, and 28 bases lay between the germline ends. CDR1 is SEHNR, CDR2 FQNEAQ, per germline (reference sequence). The CDR3 nucleotides are TGTGCCAGCAGCTCGCGAGGGGACCCAACAGGCAGATACGCGTATTTT. Translation: CASSSRGDPTGRYAYF.

The chain carries TRBV29-1 and TRBJ2-5; 14 bases fit TRBD2. The CDR3 spans 14 residues. CDR1 is SQVTM, CDR2 ANQGSEA, per germline. Germline trimming cut 6 bases from V and 5 bases from J; bases unmatched to any gene: 5. The DNA for the CDR3 is TGCAGCGTCGGACTAGCGGGAGGCGGGGAGACCCAGTACTTC. Translation: CSVGLAGGGETQYF. The full variable domain, in which reference TRBV29-1 and TRBJ2-5 provide the parts outside the CDR3, is SAVISQKPSRDICQRGTSLTIQCQVDSQVTMMFWYRQQPGQSLTLIATANQGSEATYESGFVIDKFPISRPNLTFSTLTVSNMSPEDSSIYLCSVGLAGGGETQYFGPGTRLLVL.

The CDR3 sequence: CSAVGGLAGATDTQYF. The DNA for the CDR3 is TGCAGCGCCGTTGGGGGCCTAGCGGGAGCCACAGATACGCAGTATTTT. J is TRBJ2-3 and V is TRBV29-1; 10 nucleotides match TRBD2. The CDR3 contains 16 residues. The V gene's germline CDR1 is SQVTM and CDR2 ANQGSEA. The trim removed 7 bases at V and 2 bases at J, leaving 12 bases unmatched.

This clonotype turned up a few times. The chain carries TRBV7-2 and TRBJ2-5, with 8 bases fitting TRBD1. The CDR3 spans 15 residues. After removal of 5 bases from V and 4 bases from J, the junction contained 9 bases not matched to a gene. CDR1 is SGHTA and CDR2 is FQGNSA in the germline V gene. The CDR3 region is CASSRQTGAAETQYF. The DNA for the CDR3 is TGTGCCAGCAGCCGACAGACAGGGGCCGCAGAGACCCAGTACTTC.

This chain connects TRBV14 to TRBJ2-7; D ambiguous. Deletions cut 3 bases from V and 0 bases from J, with 6 bases between. Germline assignment: CDR1 SGHDN and CDR2 FVKESK. The CDR3 runs to 13 residues. DNA of the CDR3: TGTGCCAGCAGCCACAGGAACTCCTACGAGCAGTACTTC. Translating it yields CASSHRNSYEQYF.

The table lists this clonotype with a few counts. This chain connects TRBV7-2 to TRBJ2-2, with D perhaps matching TRBD1 (7 bases). This CDR3 has 15 amino acids. CDR1 and CDR2 from the germline V gene are SGHTA and FQGNSA. Trimming cost V 0 bases and J 4 bases, with 9 bases left between them. This CDR3 reads CASSLAQGGTGELFF. CDR3 nucleotides: TGTGCCAGCAGCTTAGCTCAGGGGGGCACCGGGGAGCTGTTTTTT.

This chain uses TRBV20-1 with TRBJ2-1; no definite D call. Germline V lookup: CDR1 DFQATT, CDR2 SNEGSKA (reference sequence). The V end lost 7 bases, the J end lost 8 bases, and 3 bases lay between the germline ends. The CDR3 has 8 amino acids. The CDR3 bases are TGCAGTGTGTATGAGCAGTTCTTC. It is translated as CSVYEQFF.